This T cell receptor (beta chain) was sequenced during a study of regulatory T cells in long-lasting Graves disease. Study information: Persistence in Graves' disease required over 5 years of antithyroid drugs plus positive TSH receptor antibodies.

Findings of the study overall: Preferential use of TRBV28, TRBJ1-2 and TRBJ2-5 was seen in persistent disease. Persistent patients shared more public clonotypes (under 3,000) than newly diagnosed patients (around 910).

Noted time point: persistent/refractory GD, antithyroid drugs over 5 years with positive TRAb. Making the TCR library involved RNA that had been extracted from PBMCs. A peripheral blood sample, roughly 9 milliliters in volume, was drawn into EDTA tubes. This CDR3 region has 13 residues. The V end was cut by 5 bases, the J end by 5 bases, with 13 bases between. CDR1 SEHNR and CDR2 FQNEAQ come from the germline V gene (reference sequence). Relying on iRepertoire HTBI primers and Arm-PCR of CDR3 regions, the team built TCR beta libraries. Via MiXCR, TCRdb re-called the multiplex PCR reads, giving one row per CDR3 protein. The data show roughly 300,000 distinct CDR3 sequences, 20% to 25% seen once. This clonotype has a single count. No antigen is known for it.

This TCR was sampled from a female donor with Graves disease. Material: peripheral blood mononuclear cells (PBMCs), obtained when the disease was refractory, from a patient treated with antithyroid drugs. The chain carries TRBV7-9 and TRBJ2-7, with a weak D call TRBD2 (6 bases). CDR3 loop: CASSRTPGDEQYF. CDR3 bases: TGTGCCAGCAGCCGCACCCCGGGGGACGAGCAGTACTTC. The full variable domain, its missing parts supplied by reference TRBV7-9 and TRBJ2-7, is DTGVSQNPRHKITKRGQNVTFRCDPISEHNRLYWYRQTLGQGPEFLTYFQNEAQLEKSRLLSDRFSAERPKGSFSTLEIQRTEQGDSAMYLCASSRTPGDEQYFGPGTRLTVT.